The 6 T cell receptor beta chains presented below share a single source sample, sequenced in a study of immune evolution from preneoplasia to lung adenocarcinoma. Profiled with immunoSEQ multiplex PCR; TCRdb holds only in-frame clones, not every one. The sample has under 9,500 clones, roughly 83% seen once. The sample was FFPE minimally invasive lung adenocarcinoma tissue. The receptor set was obtained from a person aged 70 to 80 with lung adenocarcinoma.

J is TRBJ2-3 and V is TRBV27; 9 nucleotides line up with TRBD1. The germline CDR1 and CDR2 sequences are MNHEY and SMNVEV (reference sequence). This CDR3 has 15 residues. The V segment lost 3 bases and the J segment 5 bases; nucleotides outside the gene matches: 6. The CDR3 sequence: CASSLSRDRVDTQYF. For the CDR3, the DNA is TGTGCCAGCAGTTTGTCCCGGGACAGGGTAGATACGCAGTATTTT.

The V call is TRBV7-8, the J call TRBJ1-2; D gene uncertain. Germline CDR1 is SGHVS and CDR2 is FQNEAQ. The length of the CDR3 is 13 residues. V was clipped by 6 bases and J by 0 bases, with 8 bases between them. CDR3 residues: CASSDSPNYGYTF. Written as DNA, the CDR3 is TGTGCCAGCAGTGATTCTCCTAACTATGGCTACACCTTC. Full variable domain (outside the CDR3, taken from reference TRBV7-8 and TRBJ1-2): GAGVSQSPRYKVAKRGQDVALRCDPISGHVSLFWYQQALGQGPEFLTYFQNEAQLDKSGLPSDRFFAERPEGSVSTLKIQRTQQEDSAVYLCASSDSPNYGYTFGSGTRLTVV.

The rearrangement uses TRBV30 and TRBJ1-4; unclear D gene. Trimming took 8 bases from V and 4 from J, leaving 8 bases between them. Germline CDR1 and CDR2: GTSNPN and SVGIG (reference sequence). This CDR3 spans 11 amino acids. CDR3: CAGGLNEKLFF. In DNA, the CDR3 is TGTGCCGGCGGCCTTAATGAAAAACTGTTTTTT.

This chain joins TRBV19 and TRBJ2-7; 14 bases map to TRBD2. Germline V gene data show CDR1 as LNHDA and CDR2 as SQIVND (reference sequence). J lost 5 bases, V lost 5 bases, and 11 bases had no gene match. CDR3 size: 17 residues. The DNA of the CDR3 is TGTGCCAGTAGTTCCTCCCCGGGACTAGCGGGAGTCCACGAGCAGTACTTC. Protein sequence: CASSSSPGLAGVHEQYF.

CDR3 nucleotide sequence: TGTGCCAGCTCACCCAACGACAGGGACGAGCAGTACTTC. Translation gives CASSPNDRDEQYF. The rearrangement links TRBV18 to TRBJ2-7, with 7 bases matching TRBD1. The CDR3 has 13 residues. Germline V CDR1 and CDR2: KGHSH, LQKENI. Trimming removed 3 bases from V and 5 bases from J; junction bases left unmatched: 4.

This clone was counted a few times. The V gene is TRBV19, the J gene TRBJ2-5; D gene ambiguous. Looked up from germline, CDR1 is LNHDA and CDR2 is SQIVND (reference sequence). The germline V and J ends were trimmed by 5 bases and 5 bases, with 12 bases remaining between them. This CDR3 spans 13 amino acids. The CDR3 reads CASSGSRAETQYF. In DNA, the CDR3 is TGTGCCAGTAGTGGTTCAAGGGCGGAGACCCAGTACTTC.